The 20 T cell receptor beta chains below all came from one sample that was sequenced in a study of blood T cell repertoires in COVID-19. Assay used: immunoSEQ multiplex PCR; TCRdb lists only in-frame clones, some missing. The repertoire holds just over 300,000 clones, with about 91% as singletons. Input material: PBMCs or T cells enriched from blood (not recorded which). These TCRs come from a woman aged 40-49 years who had recovered from COVID-19.

The chain combines TRBV7-8 with TRBJ2-7, with 9 bases aligning to TRBD1. The V and J ends lost 1 base and 2 bases, in that order; junction bases with no gene match: 3. This CDR3 region has 15 residues. Germline V gene lookup returns CDR1 SGHVS and CDR2 FQNEAQ. CDR3 sequence (DNA): TGTGCCAGCAGCTTAGAGGGACAGGGAACCTACGAGCAGTACTTC. Translation gives CASSLEGQGTYEQYF.

This rearrangement joins TRBV7-9 to TRBJ2-7; 7 nucleotides match TRBD2. The V segment lost 4 bases and the J segment 1 base; nucleotides outside the gene matches: 13. Germline V gene data show CDR1 as SEHNR and CDR2 as FQNEAQ (reference sequence). The CDR3 has 17 residues. CDR3 amino acids: CASSSYARGGRSYEQYF. The CDR3 DNA sequence: TGTGCCAGCAGCTCCTACGCGCGGGGAGGGAGGTCCTACGAGCAGTACTTC.

This chain joins TRBV19 and TRBJ1-4; a possible D gene is TRBD1 (6 bases). CDR1 is LNHDA and CDR2 is SQIVND in the germline V gene (reference sequence). The CDR3 has 16 amino acids. V gave up 6 bases and J gave up 0 bases, with 14 bases separating them. The CDR3 bases are TGTGCCAGTAGCAGGGGAGCACCGGCAACTAATGAAAAACTGTTTTTT. This translates into CASSRGAPATNEKLFF. Full variable domain (outside the CDR3, taken from reference TRBV19 and TRBJ1-4): DGGITQSPKYLFRKEGQNVTLSCEQNLNHDAMYWYRQDPGQGLRLIYYSQIVNDFQKGDIAEGYSVSREKKESFPLTVTSAQKNPTAFYLCASSRGAPATNEKLFFGSGTQLSVL.

The chain is built from TRBV11-3 and TRBJ2-3; 9 bases align to TRBD2. The germline V gene encodes CDR1 SGHNT and CDR2 YENEEA. The V and J ends lost 5 bases and 6 bases, in that order; junction bases with no gene match: 12. The CDR3 runs to 16 residues. The CDR3 DNA sequence: TGTGCCAGCAGCCGCGGAGGTCAGCGGGGGGCTGATACGCAGTATTTT. Translating gives CASSRGGQRGADTQYF.

V gene TRBV12-5 combines with J gene TRBJ2-1; 12 bases match TRBD2. This CDR3 contains 15 residues. CDR1 LGHNT and CDR2 FRNRAP come from the germline V gene. With 2 bases clipped from V and 5 bases from J, the junction kept 1 base outside the gene matches. In DNA form, the CDR3 reads TGTGCTAGTGGTTTGAGACTAGCGGGAGACAATGAGCAGTTCTTC. Protein sequence: CASGLRLAGDNEQFF.

The V and J genes are TRBV19 and TRBJ2-1, with D possibly matching TRBD2 (6 bases). Germline loops: CDR1 LNHDA, CDR2 SQIVND (reference sequence). V was trimmed by 7 bases and J by 10 bases, leaving 20 bases between them. This CDR3 has 14 amino acids. The CDR3 coding sequence is TGTGCCAGTATCCTTCGGGACTCCCCTAGCGAGCAGTTCTTC. The encoded protein is CASILRDSPSEQFF.

The V and J genes are TRBV5-6 and TRBJ2-3, with TRBD2 matching over 9 bases. Germline values: CDR1 SGHDT, CDR2 YYEEEE. The V and J ends lost 0 bases and 8 bases, in that order; junction bases with no gene match: 13. The CDR3 is 17 amino acids. The CDR3 spells CASSLEIGAGGGGTQYF. CDR3 DNA: TGTGCCAGCAGCTTGGAGATAGGAGCGGGAGGAGGGGGTACGCAGTATTTT.

This chain links TRBV5-1 with TRBJ1-1, with TRBD1 as a possible D gene (6 bases). This CDR3 has 14 residues. Trimming removed 5 bases from V and 1 base from J, with 12 bases in between. Germline lookup yields CDR1 SGHRS and CDR2 YFSETQ. The CDR3 bases are TGCGCCAGCAGAGGACAGCTTTCGAACACTGAAGCTTTCTTT. This gives the protein CASRGQLSNTEAFF.

The rearrangement uses TRBV19 and TRBJ1-3; D is unresolved. V lost 5 bases and J 4 bases, leaving 3 bases between the germline ends. The CDR3 is made up of 11 amino acids. Germline loops: CDR1 LNHDA, CDR2 SQIVND (reference sequence). In nucleotides, the CDR3 is TGTGCCAGTAGTGAGGGAAACACCATATATTTT. This sequence encodes CASSEGNTIYF.

The chain recombines TRBV19 with TRBJ1-2; no reliable D call. The CDR3 has 12 amino acids. Trimming pared 4 bases from V and 8 bases from J, leaving 11 bases between. The germline gives CDR1 LNHDA, CDR2 SQIVND (reference sequence). The CDR3 spells CASSNPMQGYTF. The CDR3 nucleotides read TGTGCCAGTAGTAACCCAATGCAGGGCTACACCTTC. Combining the CDR3 with reference TRBV19 and TRBJ1-2 gives the whole variable domain DGGITQSPKYLFRKEGQNVTLSCEQNLNHDAMYWYRQDPGQGLRLIYYSQIVNDFQKGDIAEGYSVSREKKESFPLTVTSAQKNPTAFYLCASSNPMQGYTFGSGTRLTVV.

This clone was seen just once. The CDR3: CASSPKMQNEQFF. The CDR3 DNA reads as TGTGCCAGCTCACCAAAAATGCAGAATGAGCAGTTCTTC. The chain is built from TRBV18 and TRBJ2-1; D not resolved. This CDR3 has 13 amino acids. Germline-derived CDR1 and CDR2 are KGHSH and LQKENI. Trimming pared 2 bases from V and 7 bases from J, leaving 9 bases between.

The gene calls are TRBV7-8 and TRBJ2-5; D call uncertain. The length of the CDR3 is 15 residues. Trimming shortened V by 0 bases and J by 4 bases, and 12 bases separated the two germline ends. Germline lookup yields CDR1 SGHVS and CDR2 FQNEAQ. DNA for the CDR3: TGTGCCAGCAGCTTAGCGGAAGGTAGCATAGAGACCCAGTACTTC. It is translated as CASSLAEGSIETQYF. The whole variable domain, remainder taken from reference TRBV7-8 and TRBJ2-5, is GAGVSQSPRYKVAKRGQDVALRCDPISGHVSLFWYQQALGQGPEFLTYFQNEAQLDKSGLPSDRFFAERPEGSVSTLKIQRTQQEDSAVYLCASSLAEGSIETQYFGPGTRLLVL.

The chain recombines TRBV7-3 with TRBJ2-3, with D possibly TRBD2 on 6 matching bases. This CDR3 contains 17 residues. V lost 2 bases and J lost 1, with 16 bases in between. Germline lookup yields CDR1 SGHTA and CDR2 FQGTGA. CDR3 protein: CASSLDGGVGGTDTQYF. The CDR3 region has the DNA TGTGCCAGCAGCTTAGACGGCGGGGTGGGTGGCACAGATACGCAGTATTTT.

This clone occurred once. The chain uses TRBV7-2 and TRBJ2-7; 10 nucleotides match TRBD2. With V trimmed by 5 bases and J by 3 bases, 4 bases remained unmatched. The CDR3 length is 14 residues. Germline values: CDR1 SGHTA, CDR2 FQGNSA. The CDR3 protein is CASSVTSGLYEQYF. CDR3 DNA sequence: TGTGCCAGCAGCGTGACTAGCGGGCTCTACGAGCAGTACTTC. The full variable domain, completed using reference TRBV7-2 and TRBJ2-7, is GAGVSQSPSNKVTEKGKDVELRCDPISGHTALYWYRQSLGQGLEFLIYFQGNSAPDKSGLPSDRFSAERTGGSVSTLTIQRTQQEDSAVYLCASSVTSGLYEQYFGPGTRLTVT.

The chain links TRBV6-2 or TRBV6-3 to TRBJ2-3; D is undetermined. The CDR3 totals 13 residues. Germline CDR1 and CDR2: MNHEY and SVGEGT. V lost 1 base to trimming and J lost 2 bases, with 4 bases between them. The CDR3 reads CASSYWLTDTQYF. The CDR3, as DNA: TGTGCCAGCAGTTACTGGCTCACAGATACGCAGTATTTT.

This chain connects TRBV2 to TRBJ2-1, with D tentatively TRBD2 (5 bases). The CDR3 is made up of 12 amino acids. In germline, CDR1 is SNHLY, CDR2 FYNNEI. The V and J ends lost 5 bases and 4 bases respectively, with 6 bases between them. The CDR3 region is CASSTGYNEQFF. In DNA form, the CDR3 reads TGTGCCAGCAGTACGGGGTACAATGAGCAGTTCTTC.

The CDR3 DNA reads TGTGCCAGCGGACAGGGGGCGCGGGCTTTCTTT. It is translated as CASGQGARAFF. The V gene is TRBV25-1, the J gene TRBJ1-1; TRBD1 matches 11 bases. V was pared by 8 bases and J by 11 bases, with 4 bases of the junction left unmatched. This CDR3 has 11 residues. Germline CDR1 MGHDK, CDR2 SYGVNS.

The rearrangement uses TRBV7-9 and TRBJ2-1, with 9 nucleotides matching TRBD1. Germline V gives CDR1 SEHNR, CDR2 FQNEAQ (reference sequence). The CDR3 has 16 amino acids. With 0 bases clipped from V and 10 bases from J, the junction kept 10 bases outside the gene matches. In nucleotides, the CDR3 is TGTGCCAGCAGCTTAGCCCACGGGACAGGGATGGTAGAGCAGTTCTTC. Residues: CASSLAHGTGMVEQFF. The whole variable domain, remainder taken from reference TRBV7-9 and TRBJ2-1, is DTGVSQNPRHKITKRGQNVTFRCDPISEHNRLYWYRQTLGQGPEFLTYFQNEAQLEKSRLLSDRFSAERPKGSFSTLEIQRTEQGDSAMYLCASSLAHGTGMVEQFFGPGTRLTVL.

This sequence joins TRBV19 and TRBJ2-7, with a tentative D call TRBD2 (5 bases). Germline V gives CDR1 LNHDA, CDR2 SQIVND (reference sequence). Trimming left V 6 bases short and J 2 bases short, with 17 bases between. This CDR3 is 15 amino acids long. The CDR3 nucleotides are TGTGCCAGTAGACCCCATGCGGGTATAACCTACGAGCAGTACTTC. Its translation: CASRPHAGITYEQYF. Variable domain in full (rest from reference TRBV19 and TRBJ2-7): DGGITQSPKYLFRKEGQNVTLSCEQNLNHDAMYWYRQDPGQGLRLIYYSQIVNDFQKGDIAEGYSVSREKKESFPLTVTSAQKNPTAFYLCASRPHAGITYEQYFGPGTRLTVT.

DNA of the CDR3: TGTGCCAGCAGCCAAGATCGGGGGACAGGGTCGAGGTACAGGGCTTTCTTT. Its protein product is CASSQDRGTGSRYRAFF. This chain links TRBV3-1 (or the pseudogene TRBV3-2) with TRBJ1-1; TRBD1 agrees at 9 bases. The CDR3 covers 17 residues. Germline lookup yields CDR1 LGHDT and CDR2 YNNKEL (reference sequence). The V segment lost 0 bases and the J segment 11 bases; nucleotides outside the gene matches: 16.